Listed below are T cell receptor beta chains from one sample, sequenced in a study of blood T cell repertoires in COVID-19. Sequencing was performed with immunoSEQ multiplex PCR; in TCRdb, only in-frame clones are kept and a portion is missing. In the table there are hundreds of thousands of clones, 75% to 90% of which are singletons. The sample was peripheral blood. Receptors were obtained from a man in his sixties who had recovered from COVID-19. The CDR3 runs from the conserved cysteine through the conserved F or W. The D gene is left open where the match is weak. Clone size is shown for a subset of rows, as once, few, many or a class of expanded clone.

>TRBJ2-7|.|.|TRBV15
CATSSGRGIYEQYF
TGTGCCACCAGCAGCGGCAGGGGTATATACGAGCAGTACTTC
>TRBJ1-4|.|.|TRBV5-1
CASRQYPSNEKLFF
TGCGCCAGCAGACAGTACCCCTCTAATGAAAAACTGTTTTTT
>TRBJ1-6|.|TRBD1|TRBV13
CASGSPGGSSYNSPLHF
TGTGCCAGCGGGTCCCCAGGGGGGAGCTCCTATAATTCACCCCTCCACTTT
>TRBJ2-1|.|TRBD2|TRBV19
CASSIGSGFTYNEQFF
TGTGCCAGTAGTATAGGTAGCGGGTTTACATACAATGAGCAGTTCTTC
>TRBJ1-6|.|TRBD1|TRBV7-2
CASSLTGGAYSPLHF
TGTGCCAGCAGCTTGACAGGGGGCGCGTATTCACCCCTCCACTTT
>TRBJ1-1|.|TRBD1|TRBV18
CASSPPTQGAMNTEAFF
TGTGCCAGCTCACCACCAACACAGGGGGCTATGAACACTGAAGCTTTCTTT
>TRBJ1-2|.|TRBD1|TRBV4-2
CASSRGQGDGYGYTF
TGTGCCAGCAGCCGGGGACAGGGGGATGGCTATGGCTACACCTTC
>TRBJ1-1|once|.|TRBV6-5
CASTSGALAFF
TGTGCCAGCACCTCAGGGGCGTTAGCTTTCTTT
>TRBJ2-7|.|TRBD2|TRBV2
CASSAAGGAYEQYF
TGTGCCAGCAGCGCCGCGGGGGGAGCCTACGAGCAGTACTTC
>TRBJ2-1|.|.|TRBV3-1/TRBV3-2
CASSPRGEVKRLF
TGTGCCAGCAGCCCTCGGGGAGAGGTAAAGCGTCTCTTC